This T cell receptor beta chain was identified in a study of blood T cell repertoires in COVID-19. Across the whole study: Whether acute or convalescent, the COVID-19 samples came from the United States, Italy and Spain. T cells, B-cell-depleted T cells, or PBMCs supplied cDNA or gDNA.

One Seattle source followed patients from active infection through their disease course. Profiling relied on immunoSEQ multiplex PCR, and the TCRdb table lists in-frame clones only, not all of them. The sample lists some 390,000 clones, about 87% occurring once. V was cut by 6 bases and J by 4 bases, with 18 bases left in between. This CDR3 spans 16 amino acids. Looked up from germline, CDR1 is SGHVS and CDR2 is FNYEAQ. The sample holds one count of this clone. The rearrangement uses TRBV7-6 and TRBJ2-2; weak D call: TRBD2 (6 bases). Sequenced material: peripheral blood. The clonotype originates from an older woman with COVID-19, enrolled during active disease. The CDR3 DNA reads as TGTGCCAGCAGTCCGCGGGGCCCCGGGGGCACCGGGGAGCTGTTTTTT. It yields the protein CASSPRGPGGTGELFF. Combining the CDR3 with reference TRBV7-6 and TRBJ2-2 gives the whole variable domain GAGVSQSPRYKVTKRGQDVALRCDPISGHVSLYWYRQALGQGPEFLTYFNYEAQQDKSGLPNDRFSAERPEGSISTLTIQRTEQRDSAMYRCASSPRGPGGTGELFFGEGSRLTVL.